Given below is one T cell receptor (beta chain) in context. The antigen is unknown. These data come from a study of memory CD4+ T cells and cytomegalovirus serostatus. Whole-study results and caveats: Of 150 to 200 reported CMV TCRbeta sequences, some 70 were found in memory CD4+ repertoires.

The CDR3 runs to 14 residues. J was trimmed by 1 base and V by 8 bases; bases with no gene match: 7. Germline CDR1 SGHTA, CDR2 FQGNSA. The assay was immunoSEQ multiplex PCR, and TCRdb's table has in-frame clones only and misses some. In the table there are 45,000 to 55,000 clones, 70% to 80% of which are singletons. The sort gate was single viable CD3+CD4+CD8-CD45RO+ cells for memory CD4+ T cells. The source material was memory CD4+ T cells from blood. V is TRBV7-2 and J is TRBJ2-5, with 7 nucleotides matching TRBD2. The sequence came from an adult in good health and CMV-seronegative. The CDR3 coding sequence is TGTGCCAGCGAGGGACTATCCTTCCAAGAGACCCAGTACTTC. The encoded protein is CASEGLSFQETQYF.